These 28 T cell receptor beta chains came from one sample sequenced in a study of beta chain features in type 1 diabetes. TCRB transcripts that were expressed got sequenced, as all of the isolated RNA had been reverse transcribed. The assay was immunoSEQ multiplex PCR, and TCRdb's table has in-frame clones only and misses some. The sample includes 640,000 or so clones, around an eighth of them seen just once. These receptors lack a known antigen. The study, taken as a whole, reports: In every one of the four CD4+ subsets, TCRB CDR3s were moderately but significantly shorter in Type 1 diabetes patients.

Sample: naive CD4+ T cells from blood. These receptors all come from a man between 18 and 29 years old with type 1 diabetes.

This clone was detected only a few times. The chain carries TRBV2 and TRBJ1-2; perhaps TRBD1 as D (5 bases). The CDR3 contains 10 residues. The V and J ends lost 10 bases and 10 bases respectively, with 13 bases between them. CDR1 is SNHLY, CDR2 FYNNEI, per germline. Written as DNA, the CDR3 is TGTGCCAACAGCGTACAGGACTACACCTTC. Amino acid sequence: CANSVQDYTF. Using reference TRBV2 and TRBJ1-2 for the parts outside the CDR3, the full variable domain is EPEVTQTPSHQVTQMGQEVILRCVPISNHLYFYWYRQILGQKVEFLVSFYNNEISEKSEIFDDQFSVERPDGSNFTLKIRSTKLEDSAMYFCANSVQDYTFGSGTRLTVV.

V gene TRBV5-1 combines with J gene TRBJ1-1, with 8 bases lining up with TRBD1. The J segment lost 4 bases and the V segment lost 4 bases, leaving 9 bases of the junction unmatched. There are 15 residues in the CDR3. From germline, CDR1 is SGHRS and CDR2 YFSETQ. The CDR3 is CASSQRTGQSTEAFF. The CDR3, as DNA: TGCGCCAGCAGCCAGAGGACAGGGCAGTCCACTGAAGCTTTCTTT.

The chain joins TRBV7-9 to TRBJ2-5; D is unresolved. Looked up from germline, CDR1 is SEHNR and CDR2 is FQNEAQ (reference sequence). V was trimmed by 5 bases and J by 2 bases, leaving 12 bases between them. The CDR3 has 14 amino acids. DNA for the CDR3: TGTGCCAGCAGCACAAGCCAAGTACAAGAGACCCAGTACTTC. It translates to CASSTSQVQETQYF.

The genes are TRBV30 and TRBJ1-2; TRBD1 matches 7 bases. Germline trimming cut 3 bases from V and 8 bases from J; bases unmatched to any gene: 9. CDR1 is GTSNPN and CDR2 is SVGIG in the germline V gene (reference sequence). The CDR3 length is 13 residues. CDR3 loop: CAWRMTGMYGYTF. CDR3 nucleotides: TGTGCCTGGAGGATGACAGGGATGTACGGCTACACCTTC.

In its sample, this clone was seen a few times. This chain links TRBV18 with TRBJ2-1; D is uncertain. Per the germline V gene, CDR1 is KGHSH and CDR2 is LQKENI. The germline V and J ends were trimmed by 2 bases and 4 bases, with 15 bases remaining between them. This CDR3 is 16 amino acids long. As DNA, the CDR3 is TGTGCCAGCTCACCAACGACATCCACGAATTACAATGAGCAGTTCTTC. Its translation: CASSPTTSTNYNEQFF.

This chain joins TRBV14 and TRBJ1-1; the match to TRBD1 covers 7 bases. The CDR3 consists of 15 residues. V was clipped by 2 bases and J by 5 bases; unmatched bases: 8. In germline, CDR1 is SGHDN, CDR2 FVKESK. CDR3 sequence: CASSQPSGGYTEAFF. CDR3 nucleotides: TGTGCCAGCAGCCAACCTTCAGGGGGTTATACTGAAGCTTTCTTT. The full variable domain, rest sourced from reference TRBV14 and TRBJ1-1, is EAGVTQFPSHSVIEKGQTVTLRCDPISGHDNLYWYRRVMGKEIKFLLHFVKESKQDESGMPNNRFLAERTGGTYSTLKVQPAELEDSGVYFCASSQPSGGYTEAFFGQGTRLTVV.

This clone has more than one count but fewer than ten. At the DNA level, this CDR3 is encoded by other sequences in the same sample as well. This chain links TRBV28 with TRBJ2-3; unclear D gene. The CDR3 is 12 amino acids. The germline V and J ends were trimmed by 6 bases and 0 bases, with 4 bases remaining between them. CDR1 is MDHEN, CDR2 SYDVKM, per germline. The DNA for the CDR3 is TGTGCCAGCAGCCCGAGCACAGATACGCAGTATTTT. Translation gives CASSPSTDTQYF. Together with reference TRBV28 and TRBJ2-3, the CDR3 gives the full variable domain: DVKVTQSSRYLVKRTGEKVFLECVQDMDHENMFWYRQDPGLGLRLIYFSYDVKMKEKGDIPEGYSVSREKKERFSLILESASTNQTSMYLCASSPSTDTQYFGPGTRLTVL.

The chain employs TRBV28 and TRBJ1-1; 8 positions agree with TRBD1. Trimming removed 5 bases from V and 3 bases from J; junction bases left unmatched: 8. CDR1 is MDHEN and CDR2 is SYDVKM in the germline V gene. The CDR3 covers 15 residues. The CDR3 DNA reads as TGTGCCAGCAGTCCCGCACCGACAGGGGACACTGAAGCTTTCTTT. Translation: CASSPAPTGDTEAFF.

The chain recombines TRBV19 with TRBJ2-1, with D uncertain. The CDR3 has 12 amino acids. Germline-derived CDR1 and CDR2 are LNHDA and SQIVND (reference sequence). V lost 8 bases and J 7 bases, leaving 12 bases between the germline ends. CDR3 nucleotides: TGTGCCAGTGAAAGGGTTGCGAATGAGCAGTTCTTC. Translation gives CASERVANEQFF.

The chain links TRBV19 to TRBJ2-7; TRBD2 is a possible D gene (6 bases). V was cut by 3 bases and J by 4 bases, with 16 bases left in between. Germline V gene sequence: CDR1 LNHDA, CDR2 SQIVND (reference sequence). There are 15 residues in the CDR3. The CDR3 DNA reads TGTGCCAGTAGTATCGTCGGAGGGAGTATTTACGAGCAGTACTTC. Translating it yields CASSIVGGSIYEQYF.

The gene calls are TRBV5-1 and TRBJ1-1, with D perhaps TRBD1 (5 bases). CDR1 is SGHRS and CDR2 is YFSETQ in the germline V gene. Trimming pared 0 bases from V and 0 bases from J, leaving 9 bases between. CDR3 size: 15 residues. As DNA, the CDR3 is TGCGCCAGCAGCTTGGCCCCGGGGGTGAACACTGAAGCTTTCTTT. Translating it yields CASSLAPGVNTEAFF.

The chain carries TRBV29-1 and TRBJ1-5; 8 positions agree with TRBD1. J was trimmed by 6 bases and V by 4 bases; bases with no gene match: 5. The CDR3 runs 13 residues. Germline values: CDR1 SQVTM, CDR2 ANQGSEA. CDR3 amino acids: CSVVQGAGQPQHF. For the CDR3, the DNA is TGCAGCGTTGTTCAGGGGGCGGGTCAGCCCCAGCATTTT.

A word on this clone: At one of its ends the junction is not consistent with the germline gene, which may arise from a read error. This chain connects TRBV30 to TRBJ1-1; possible D gene TRBD1, 6 bases. CDR1 and CDR2 (germline): GTSNPN, SVGIG (reference sequence). CDR3 length equals 13 residues. Written as DNA, the CDR3 is TGTGCCCGGAGGGGGGTTTGGGGCACTGAAGCTTTCTTT. This codes for CARRGVWGTEAFF.

In regard to this clone: Other DNA sequences of this sample code for an identical CDR3. This chain uses TRBV4-1 with TRBJ1-1, with TRBD1 matching over 9 bases. V lost 4 bases and J lost 1; bases outside the gene matches: 4. The germline CDR1 and CDR2 sequences are MGHRA and YSYEKL. The CDR3 totals 15 residues. DNA for the CDR3: TGCGCCAGCAGCCCGGGACAGGGTCCGAACACTGAAGCTTTCTTT. Protein product: CASSPGQGPNTEAFF.

This clone was counted a few times. The chain carries TRBV27 and TRBJ1-4, with 9 positions matching TRBD1. V lost 5 bases to trimming and J lost 5 bases; unmatched junction nucleotides: 6. The CDR3 covers 15 residues. CDR1 is MNHEY and CDR2 is SMNVEV in the germline V gene (reference sequence). This CDR3 is CASSPFGTGNEKLFF. CDR3 sequence (DNA): TGTGCCAGCAGTCCCTTCGGGACAGGGAATGAAAAACTGTTTTTT.

This clone was seen a few times. The V and J genes are TRBV5-1 and TRBJ2-3; TRBD2 might be the D (5 bases). The germline V and J ends were trimmed by 6 bases and 3 bases, with 17 bases remaining between them. Germline V gives CDR1 SGHRS, CDR2 YFSETQ. The CDR3 sequence is 15 residues long. CDR3 bases: TGCGCCAGCAAGGTCGGGAACTCCCAGACAGATACGCAGTATTTT. Encoded protein: CASKVGNSQTDTQYF.

This clone was counted between two and nine times. Sequence at one end of the junction differs from germline and may be a read error. The CDR3 coding sequence is TGTGCCACCGGGACAGGCCTGGCTTATCACCCCCAGCATTTT. Protein product: CATGTGLAYHPQHF. The chain links TRBV15 to TRBJ1-5; 8 positions agree with TRBD1. Germline CDR1 is LNHNV and CDR2 is YYDKDF (reference sequence). CDR3 length: 14 amino acids.

This clone has just a few counts. The DNA of the CDR3 is TGTGCCAGCGAAGGGCCCGCCGGGGGCACCATATATTTT. Protein sequence: CASEGPAGGTIYF. V is TRBV7-9 and J is TRBJ1-3; TRBD1 might be the D (5 bases). The length of the CDR3 is 13 residues. CDR1 and CDR2 from the germline V gene are SEHNR and FQNEAQ (reference sequence). Trimming left V 8 bases short and J 9 bases short, with 17 bases between.

The CDR3 nucleotides are TGTGCCAGCAGTTTGAGGCCCGCCCGACAGTGGTCAATCACAGATACGCAGTATTTT. Protein product: CASSLRPARQWSITDTQYF. This sequence joins TRBV28 and TRBJ2-3; D might be TRBD1 (5 bases). Trimming took off 3 bases at V and 2 bases at J, with 24 bases between the two ends. The CDR3 runs 19 residues. CDR1 MDHEN and CDR2 SYDVKM come from the germline V gene.

In its sample, this clone was seen a few times. The chain couples TRBV29-1 to TRBJ2-3; D is uncertain. There are 13 residues in the CDR3. V lost 4 bases and J lost 2, with 10 bases in between. Germline V gene lookup returns CDR1 SQVTM and CDR2 ANQGSEA. The DNA for the CDR3 is TGCAGCGTTGTGGTCCTTTTCACAGATACGCAGTATTTT. This codes for CSVVVLFTDTQYF.

This clone was counted a few times. V usage is TRBV10-3 and J usage is TRBJ2-5, with D unresolved. Germline-derived CDR1 and CDR2 are ENHRY and SYGVKD. The CDR3 covers 12 residues. The V and J ends lost 6 bases and 5 bases respectively, with 10 bases between them. CDR3 sequence (DNA): TGTGCCATCAGCCCCGGTAGGGAGACCCAGTACTTC. This sequence encodes CAISPGRETQYF.

The V and J genes are TRBV5-1 and TRBJ2-3, with TRBD2 identical over 8 bases. The J segment lost 1 base and the V segment lost 0 bases, leaving 4 bases of the junction unmatched. Germline CDR1 is SGHRS and CDR2 is YFSETQ. The length of the CDR3 is 16 residues. The CDR3 reads CASSLGTSSGTDTQYF. The CDR3 bases are TGCGCCAGCAGCTTGGGGACTAGCTCAGGCACAGATACGCAGTATTTT.

This clone was recorded only once. The junction and the germline gene differ at one end; a read error may be behind it. The CDR3 sequence: CASTQIRDRGKDVCF. CDR3 in DNA: TGTGCCAGCACCCAGATCCGGGACAGGGGAAAGGATGTCTGCTTC. The chain is built from TRBV28 and TRBJ2-4; 10 bases fit TRBD1. CDR1 is MDHEN and CDR2 is SYDVKM in the germline V gene. This CDR3 is built from 15 residues.

V gene TRBV2 combines with J gene TRBJ1-5, with D possibly being TRBD1 (5 bases). Per the germline V gene, CDR1 is SNHLY and CDR2 is FYNNEI. Trimming pared 4 bases from V and 5 bases from J, leaving 12 bases between. The CDR3 covers 14 residues. CDR3: CASSGTLAHQPQHF. In DNA, the CDR3 is TGTGCCAGCAGTGGGACACTGGCTCATCAGCCCCAGCATTTT.

This rearrangement joins TRBV7-2 to TRBJ2-3; D call uncertain. Germline V CDR1 and CDR2: SGHTA, FQGNSA. The CDR3 spans 13 residues. V lost 1 base to trimming and J lost 4 bases, with 6 bases between them. The CDR3 region has the DNA TGTGCCAGCAGCTTAGGTCAGGCAGATACGCAGTATTTT. Its translation: CASSLGQADTQYF.

This clone showed up just a few times. The chain couples TRBV7-6 to TRBJ1-2; a possible D gene is TRBD1 (5 bases). The V gene lost 5 bases and the J gene lost 1 base, with 11 bases spanning the gap. This CDR3 is 14 amino acids long. In germline, CDR1 is SGHVS, CDR2 FNYEAQ. The CDR3 is CASSPGGGNYGYTF. DNA for the CDR3: TGTGCCAGCAGCCCTGGCGGGGGTAACTATGGCTACACCTTC. The complete variable domain, with remaining parts taken from reference TRBV7-6 and TRBJ1-2, reads GAGVSQSPRYKVTKRGQDVALRCDPISGHVSLYWYRQALGQGPEFLTYFNYEAQQDKSGLPNDRFSAERPEGSISTLTIQRTEQRDSAMYRCASSPGGGNYGYTFGSGTRLTVV.

The chain links TRBV19 to TRBJ1-1; TRBD1 is a possible D gene (5 bases). Germline values: CDR1 LNHDA, CDR2 SQIVND (reference sequence). CDR3 length equals 11 residues. Trimming stripped 11 bases from V and 3 bases from J, with 10 bases between. For the CDR3, the DNA is TGTGCCTCGGGGCAATACACTGAAGCTTTCTTT. Protein sequence: CASGQYTEAFF. The variable domain in full, with the rest retrieved from reference TRBV19 and TRBJ1-1, is DGGITQSPKYLFRKEGQNVTLSCEQNLNHDAMYWYRQDPGQGLRLIYYSQIVNDFQKGDIAEGYSVSREKKESFPLTVTSAQKNPTAFYLCASGQYTEAFFGQGTRLTVV.

This clone came up a few times. At the DNA level, this CDR3 is encoded by other sequences in the same sample as well. The chain combines TRBV6-5 with TRBJ1-1; D uncertain. Germline V gene lookup returns CDR1 MNHEY and CDR2 SVGAGI. The CDR3 covers 13 residues. The V gene lost 2 bases and the J gene lost 0 bases, with 4 bases spanning the gap. CDR3 loop: CASSYDLNTEAFF. The DNA of the CDR3 is TGTGCCAGCAGTTACGATCTGAACACTGAAGCTTTCTTT.